These 7 T cell receptor beta chains share one sample of origin, sequenced in a study of metastatic and nonmetastatic thyroid tumors. All patients reached thyroid surgery having received no treatment beforehand. TCRdb re-analyzed the PCR reads through MiXCR. Of some 40,000 clones in the sample, roughly a quarter were seen once. The sample comprised tumor tissue. These receptors originate from a female donor with papillary thyroid cancer or a benign thyroid nodule (not recorded which). Some clones in this sample may be carry-over from other donors' samples.

The J gene is TRBJ2-7, the V gene TRBV3-1; 9 bases are a match to TRBD2. In germline, CDR1 is LGHDT, CDR2 YNNKEL (reference sequence). The CDR3 length is 15 residues. V lost 1 base, J lost 3 bases, and 4 bases stayed unmatched. This CDR3 is CASSQGVAGDYEQYF. The DNA of the CDR3 is TGTGCCAGCAGCCAAGGGGTAGCGGGAGACTACGAGCAGTACTTC.

This clone was seen ten or more times. The J gene is TRBJ2-1, the V gene TRBV13; 11 bases map to TRBD2. Germline CDR1 reads PRHDT; CDR2 reads FYEKMQ (reference sequence). V lost 5 bases and J lost 0; bases outside the gene matches: 9. This CDR3 comprises 18 residues. For the CDR3, the DNA is TGTGCCAGCAGCCCCTCCTCGACTAGCGGGGCCTCCTACAATGAGCAGTTCTTC. Translating it yields CASSPSSTSGASYNEQFF.

The rearrangement joins TRBV20-1 to TRBJ2-7; D perhaps matches TRBD2 (5 bases). Germline V gene data show CDR1 as DFQATT and CDR2 as SNEGSKA (reference sequence). The CDR3 is 13 amino acids. The ends were cut back, 3 bases at V and 2 bases at J, with 11 bases in the middle. As DNA, the CDR3 is TGCAGTGCTAGGAAGGGAGAGCCCTACGAGCAGTACTTC. This gives the protein CSARKGEPYEQYF.

CDR3 loop: CASSSRGRGAYEQYF. The CDR3 DNA is TGTGCCAGTAGTAGCCGGGGCAGGGGGGCCTACGAGCAGTACTTC. This chain joins TRBV19 and TRBJ2-7, with D maybe TRBD1 (7 bases). Per germline, CDR1 LNHDA and CDR2 SQIVND (reference sequence). Trimming pared 4 bases from V and 2 bases from J, leaving 15 bases between. This CDR3 region has 15 residues.

This clone came up a few times. This chain uses TRBV6-1 with TRBJ2-1; a weak D match, TRBD2 (5 bases). This CDR3 contains 13 residues. Germline values: CDR1 MNHNS, CDR2 SASEGT. The V end was cut by 11 bases, the J end by 3 bases, with 14 bases between. The chain's CDR3 is CAGGASGYNEQFF. As DNA, the CDR3 is TGTGCCGGCGGTGCGAGCGGCTACAATGAGCAGTTCTTC.

This sequence joins TRBV7-3 and TRBJ1-3; the D gene is possibly TRBD1 (5 bases). From germline, CDR1 is SGHTA and CDR2 FQGTGA. The CDR3 is made up of 15 amino acids. V lost 3 bases and J 3 bases, leaving 12 bases between the germline ends. The CDR3 loop is CASSLSGGFGNTIYF. The CDR3 bases are TGTGCCAGCAGCTTGAGTGGGGGATTTGGAAACACCATATATTTT.

This clone was observed many times. The sample contains more than one DNA sequence encoding this CDR3. The rearrangement joins TRBV6-1 to TRBJ2-6; TRBD1 might be the D (7 bases). The germline V and J ends were trimmed by 5 bases and 4 bases, with 15 bases remaining between them. CDR1 and CDR2 from the germline V gene are MNHNS and SASEGT. The CDR3 totals 16 residues. In nucleotides, the CDR3 is TGTGCCAGCAGTAACACAGGGGCGGGGGGGGCCAACGTCCTGACTTTC. It encodes CASSNTGAGGANVLTF.